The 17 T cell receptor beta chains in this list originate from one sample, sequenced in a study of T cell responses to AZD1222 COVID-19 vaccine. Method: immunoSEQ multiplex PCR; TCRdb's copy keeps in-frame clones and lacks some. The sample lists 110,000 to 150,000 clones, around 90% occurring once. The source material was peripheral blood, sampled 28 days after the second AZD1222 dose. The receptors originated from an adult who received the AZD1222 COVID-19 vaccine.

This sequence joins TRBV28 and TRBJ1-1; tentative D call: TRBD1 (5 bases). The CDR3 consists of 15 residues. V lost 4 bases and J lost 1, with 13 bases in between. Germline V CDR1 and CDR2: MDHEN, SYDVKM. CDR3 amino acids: CASSSQGAQNTEAFF. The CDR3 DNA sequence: TGTGCCAGCAGTTCCCAAGGGGCCCAGAACACTGAAGCTTTCTTT.

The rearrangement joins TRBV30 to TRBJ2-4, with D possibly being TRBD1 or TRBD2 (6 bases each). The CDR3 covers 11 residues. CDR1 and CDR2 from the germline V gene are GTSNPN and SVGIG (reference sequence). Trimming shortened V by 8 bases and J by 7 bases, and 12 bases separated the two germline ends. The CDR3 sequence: CAGQRANIQYF. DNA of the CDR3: TGTGCCGGACAGCGGGCGAACATTCAGTACTTC. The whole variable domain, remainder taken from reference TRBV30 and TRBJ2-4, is SQTIHQWPATLVQPVGSPLSLECTVEGTSNPNLYWYRQAAGRGLQLLFYSVGIGQISSEVPQNLSASRPQDRQFILSSKKLLLSDSGFYLCAGQRANIQYFGAGTRLSVL.

The CDR3, as DNA: TGTGCCAGCAGCTCCCTCCGGGACAGACCTGAAGCTTTCTTT. This gives the protein CASSSLRDRPEAFF. The V call is TRBV11-2, the J call TRBJ1-1, with TRBD1 identical over 7 bases. J lost 6 bases, V lost 4 bases, and 8 bases had no gene match. Looked up from germline, CDR1 is SGHAT and CDR2 is FQNNGV. This CDR3 is built from 14 residues.

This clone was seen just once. The CDR3 DNA reads as TGCGCCAGCAGCCGCGGGACTAGCGGGAACACAGATACGCAGTATTTT. Amino acid sequence: CASSRGTSGNTDTQYF. The chain couples TRBV5-1 to TRBJ2-3, with 13 bases fitting TRBD2. Unmatched junction bases numbered 4, after V lost 4 bases and J lost 2 bases. Germline CDR1 reads SGHRS; CDR2 reads YFSETQ. The CDR3 is 16 amino acids.

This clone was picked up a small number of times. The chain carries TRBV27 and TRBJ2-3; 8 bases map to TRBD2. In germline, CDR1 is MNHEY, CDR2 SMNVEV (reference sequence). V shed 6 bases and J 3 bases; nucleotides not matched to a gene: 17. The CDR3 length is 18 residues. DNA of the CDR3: TGTGCCAGCAGCGTCCCCAGCGGGGGCGGAGGAGCTACAGATACGCAGTATTTT. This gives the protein CASSVPSGGGGATDTQYF.

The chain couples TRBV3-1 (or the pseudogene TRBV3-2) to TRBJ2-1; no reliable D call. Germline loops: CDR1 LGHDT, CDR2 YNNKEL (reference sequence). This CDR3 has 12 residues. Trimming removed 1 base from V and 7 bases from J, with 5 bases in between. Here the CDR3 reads CASSQGPNEQFF. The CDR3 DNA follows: TGTGCCAGCAGCCAAGGGCCGAATGAGCAGTTCTTC.

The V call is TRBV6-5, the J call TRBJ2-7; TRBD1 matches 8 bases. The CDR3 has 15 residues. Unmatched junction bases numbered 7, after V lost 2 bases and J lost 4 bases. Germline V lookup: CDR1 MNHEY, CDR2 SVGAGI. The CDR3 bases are TGTGCCAGCAGTTACCGGACAGGGAAAACTTACGAGCAGTACTTC. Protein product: CASSYRTGKTYEQYF.

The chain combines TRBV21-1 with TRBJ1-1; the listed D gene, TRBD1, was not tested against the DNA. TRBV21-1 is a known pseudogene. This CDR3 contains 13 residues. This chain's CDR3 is CASSKYPVQGVFF. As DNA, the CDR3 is TGTGCCAGCAGCAAATATCCGGTACAGGGCGTTTTCTTT.

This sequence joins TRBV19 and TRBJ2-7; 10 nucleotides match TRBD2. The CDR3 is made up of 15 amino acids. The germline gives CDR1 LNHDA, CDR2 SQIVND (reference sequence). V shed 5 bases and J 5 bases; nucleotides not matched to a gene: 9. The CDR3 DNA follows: TGTGCCAGTAGTGCAACTAGCGGGGCCCTTAACGAGCAGTACTTC. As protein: CASSATSGALNEQYF.

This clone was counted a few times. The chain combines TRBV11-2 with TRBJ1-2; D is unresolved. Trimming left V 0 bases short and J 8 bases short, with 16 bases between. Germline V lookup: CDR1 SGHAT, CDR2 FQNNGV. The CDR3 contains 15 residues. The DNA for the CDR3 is TGTGCCAGCAGCTTAGATCCCAAGGGTACGGGCGGCTACACCTTC. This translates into CASSLDPKGTGGYTF.

The CDR3 sequence is CASSSDGTYGYTF. Written as DNA, the CDR3 is TGTGCCAGCAGCTCCGACGGGACCTATGGCTACACCTTC. The chain employs TRBV4-2 and TRBJ1-2, with D tentatively TRBD1 (5 bases). V gave up 5 bases and J gave up 4 bases, with 11 bases separating them. The CDR3 has 13 residues. Per the germline V gene, CDR1 is LGHNA and CDR2 is YNFKEQ.

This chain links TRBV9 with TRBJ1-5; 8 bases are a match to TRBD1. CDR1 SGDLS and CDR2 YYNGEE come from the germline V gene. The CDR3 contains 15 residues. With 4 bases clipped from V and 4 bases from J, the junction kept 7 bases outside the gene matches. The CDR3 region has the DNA TGTGCCAGCAGCCAGGGGGCAGTCACGAATCAGCCCCAGCATTTT. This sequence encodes CASSQGAVTNQPQHF.

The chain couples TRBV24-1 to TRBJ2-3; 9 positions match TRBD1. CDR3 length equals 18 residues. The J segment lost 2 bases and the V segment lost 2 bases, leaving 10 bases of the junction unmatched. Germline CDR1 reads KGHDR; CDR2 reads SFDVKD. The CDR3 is CATSDWPQGAGPTDTQYF. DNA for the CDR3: TGTGCCACCAGTGATTGGCCACAGGGGGCCGGTCCCACAGATACGCAGTATTTT.

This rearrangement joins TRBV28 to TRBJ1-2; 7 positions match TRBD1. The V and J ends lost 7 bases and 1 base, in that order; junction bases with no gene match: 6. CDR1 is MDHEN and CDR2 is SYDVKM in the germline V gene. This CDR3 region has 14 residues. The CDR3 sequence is CASTYRGRNYGYTF. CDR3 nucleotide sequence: TGTGCCAGCACCTACAGGGGTCGTAACTATGGCTACACCTTC.

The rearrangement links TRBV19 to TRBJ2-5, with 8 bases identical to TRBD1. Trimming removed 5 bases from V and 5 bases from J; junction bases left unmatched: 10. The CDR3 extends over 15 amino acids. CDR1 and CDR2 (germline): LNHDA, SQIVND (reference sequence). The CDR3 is CASSSGGQGRETQYF. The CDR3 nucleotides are TGTGCCAGTAGTTCAGGAGGACAGGGTCGGGAGACCCAGTACTTC. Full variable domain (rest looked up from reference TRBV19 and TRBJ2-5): DGGITQSPKYLFRKEGQNVTLSCEQNLNHDAMYWYRQDPGQGLRLIYYSQIVNDFQKGDIAEGYSVSREKKESFPLTVTSAQKNPTAFYLCASSSGGQGRETQYFGPGTRLLVL.

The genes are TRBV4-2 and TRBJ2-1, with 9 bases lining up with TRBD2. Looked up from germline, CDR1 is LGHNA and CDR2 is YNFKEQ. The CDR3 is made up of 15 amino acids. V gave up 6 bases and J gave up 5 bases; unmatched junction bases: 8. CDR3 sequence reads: CASSRRLAENNEQFF. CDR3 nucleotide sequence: TGTGCCAGCAGTCGTCGACTAGCGGAAAACAATGAGCAGTTCTTC.

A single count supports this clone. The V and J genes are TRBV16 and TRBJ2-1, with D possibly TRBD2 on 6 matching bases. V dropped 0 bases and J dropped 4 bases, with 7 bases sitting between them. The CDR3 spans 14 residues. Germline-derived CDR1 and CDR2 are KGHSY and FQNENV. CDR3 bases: TGTGCCAGCAGCCAATCGCGGGGATACAATGAGCAGTTCTTC. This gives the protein CASSQSRGYNEQFF.